This entry is about one TCR beta chain. Its antigen is unidentified. The sample belongs to a study of cytomegalovirus exposure and HLA in healthy donors. Study-wide findings and caveats: An analysis that came later showed most CMV-associated TCR beta chains appearing HLA-restricted. In a later analysis, parvovirus B19, influenza, CMV and Epstein-Barr virus appeared linked to several top co-occurrence clusters. Rarity characterized most TCR sequences, yet some public TCRs appeared in many donors.

Germline CDR1 reads MNHEY; CDR2 reads SMNVEV (reference sequence). The V end was cut by 5 bases, the J end by 7 bases, with 17 bases between. The CDR3 extends over 15 amino acids. 60 Vbeta and 13 Jbeta primers were used in PCR. Clones were read by immunoSEQ multiplex PCR, and TCRdb kept only the in-frame ones, dropping some. The data contain around 130,000 clones, just under 80% of them singletons. Sequenced input: PBMCs. The origin of this receptor is a woman in her forties in good health and CMV-seronegative. This rearrangement joins TRBV27 to TRBJ1-4; D is possibly TRBD1 (6 bases). This CDR3 is CASSSGTPGGEKLFF. CDR3 sequence (DNA): TGTGCCAGCAGTAGCGGGACACCTGGGGGTGAAAAACTGTTTTTT.